Listed here is a single TCR beta chain. These data are taken from a study of blood T cell repertoires in COVID-19. Study-wide background: Sites in the United States, Italy and Spain provided acute and convalescent COVID-19 samples. T cells, B-cell-depleted T cells, or PBMCs provided the cDNA or gDNA that served as material.

Deletions cut 3 bases from V and 2 bases from J, with 14 bases between. CDR3 size: 16 residues. Germline lookup yields CDR1 MDHEN and CDR2 SYDVKM. The cohort comprised adults aged 18 to 89 years residing in 20 to 25 US areas. Donors were grouped by their self-reported clinical history. Assay used: immunoSEQ multiplex PCR; TCRdb lists only in-frame clones, some missing. The table has over 350,000 clones, just under 90% seen once. J is TRBJ1-3 and V is TRBV28, with D unclear. Specimen: PBMCs or T cells enriched from blood (not recorded which). The TCR comes from a woman between 45 and 65 years old who had recovered from COVID-19. CDR3 protein: CASSFVLPFAGNTIYF. The DNA of the CDR3 is TGTGCCAGCAGTTTTGTTCTACCATTCGCTGGAAACACCATATATTTT.